This TCR beta chain emerged from a study of technical replicates of blood from four donors. The CDR3 sequence is 12 residues long. V lost 4 bases to trimming and J lost 5 bases, with 12 bases between them. Per the germline V gene, CDR1 is SQVTM and CDR2 is ANQGSEA. Repertoires were generated with immunoSEQ multiplex PCR, while TCRdb's copy carries only in-frame clones and drops some. Of approximately 79,000 clones listed, roughly 96% are singletons. Sequenced input: T cells isolated from PBMCs. This clonotype was sampled from a human donor in good health. The chain has TRBV29-1 and TRBJ2-7, with a weak D call TRBD1 (5 bases). CDR3 nucleotide sequence: TGCAGCGTTGCTAGGGGTCTCAACGAGCAGTACTTC. This translates into CSVARGLNEQYF.